The 27 T cell receptor beta chains given below trace back to one sample, sequenced in a study of beta chain features in type 1 diabetes. cDNA synthesis used the whole RNA isolate, giving expressed TCRB sequences. The protocol was immunoSEQ multiplex PCR, while the TCRdb copy is restricted to in-frame clones and leaves out a portion. The top ten hold around 0.031% of the sample, which has approximately 250,000 clones, 9.6% seen once. The specimen was naive CD4+ T cells from blood. The receptors derive from a young woman in good health.

V gene TRBV7-9 combines with J gene TRBJ1-4; TRBD1 matches 8 bases. Trimming removed 3 bases from V and 6 bases from J; junction bases left unmatched: 3. Germline CDR1 and CDR2: SEHNR and FQNEAQ (reference sequence). The CDR3 covers 14 residues. CDR3 coding DNA: TGTGCCAGCAGCTTCGACAGGGGATATGAAAAACTGTTTTTT. This gives the protein CASSFDRGYEKLFF.

V usage is TRBV30 and J usage is TRBJ1-6; possible D gene TRBD1, 6 bases. Germline V gene lookup returns CDR1 GTSNPN and CDR2 SVGIG (reference sequence). CDR3 length: 15 amino acids. V was trimmed by 2 bases and J by 6 bases, leaving 14 bases between them. The CDR3 bases are TGTGCCTGGAGTTCCCGGGACAAGGGTAATTCACCCCTCCACTTT. Translation: CAWSSRDKGNSPLHF.

The chain employs TRBV7-2 and TRBJ1-4; D is undetermined. The V end was cut by 1 base, the J end by 15 bases, with 21 bases between. This CDR3 is built from 15 residues. The germline gives CDR1 SGHTA, CDR2 FQGNSA. The CDR3 nucleotides read TGTGCCAGCAGCTTAGAAGGCGGGTCTCCATCCCGGGTGTTTTTT. It codes for CASSLEGGSPSRVFF.

This clone was recorded a few times. The chain couples TRBV5-1 to TRBJ2-7, with D hard to call. Germline V gene sequence: CDR1 SGHRS, CDR2 YFSETQ. This CDR3 has 13 amino acids. Trimming took 2 bases from V and 2 from J, leaving 8 bases between them. The CDR3 reads CASSLERAYEQYF. CDR3 nucleotide sequence: TGCGCCAGCAGCTTAGAGCGAGCCTACGAGCAGTACTTC.

This clone was picked up a small number of times. The genes are TRBV6-5 and TRBJ2-1, with 9 bases aligning to TRBD2. CDR1 and CDR2 from the germline V gene are MNHEY and SVGAGI. V trimming: 4 bases; J trimming: 2 bases; junction bases outside the gene matches: 6. The CDR3 has 16 amino acids. DNA of the CDR3: TGTGCCAGCAGTTCCTTAGCGGGAGTCGCCTACAATGAGCAGTTCTTC. It codes for CASSSLAGVAYNEQFF.

CDR3 DNA: TGCGCCAGCAGTCCAGACCCGGGGATGGAAAAACTGTTTTTT. Amino acids: CASSPDPGMEKLFF. This chain connects TRBV5-1 to TRBJ1-4; D ambiguous. The CDR3 has 14 residues. Looked up from germline, CDR1 is SGHRS and CDR2 is YFSETQ. Trimming took 5 bases from V and 8 from J, leaving 16 bases between them.

The chain joins TRBV7-2 to TRBJ2-3; 7 bases are shared with TRBD2. Germline V gene lookup returns CDR1 SGHTA and CDR2 FQGNSA. V was clipped by 6 bases and J by 0 bases; unmatched bases: 3. The CDR3 has 14 residues. The CDR3 spells CASRRGGSTDTQYF. CDR3 nucleotide sequence: TGTGCCAGCAGACGCGGGGGAAGCACAGATACGCAGTATTTT.

The chain employs TRBV9 and TRBJ1-2; D may be TRBD1 (5 bases). Trimming removed 3 bases from V and 3 bases from J, with 9 bases in between. The CDR3 spans 13 residues. The V gene's germline CDR1 is SGDLS and CDR2 YYNGEE. CDR3 DNA sequence: TGTGCCAGCAGCGCCTCGACAGACTATGGCTACACCTTC. It codes for CASSASTDYGYTF. Together with reference TRBV9 and TRBJ1-2, the CDR3 gives the full variable domain: DSGVTQTPKHLITATGQRVTLRCSPRSGDLSVYWYQQSLDQGLQFLIQYYNGEERAKGNILERFSAQQFPDLHSELNLSSLELGDSALYFCASSASTDYGYTFGSGTRLTVV.

In its sample, this clone was seen a few times. The CDR3 is CASSPGDRGAAYGYTF. DNA for the CDR3: TGTGCCAGCAGCCCTGGGGACAGGGGAGCTGCCTATGGCTACACCTTC. The rearrangement uses TRBV7-2 and TRBJ1-2; 10 bases map to TRBD1. Germline V lookup: CDR1 SGHTA, CDR2 FQGNSA. After removal of 5 bases from V and 4 bases from J, the junction contained 10 bases not matched to a gene. The CDR3 extends over 16 amino acids.

This clone came up a few times. The rearrangement joins TRBV6-6 to TRBJ2-1; D might be TRBD1 (6 bases). CDR1 and CDR2 (germline): MNHNY, SVGAGI (reference sequence). This CDR3 has 14 residues. V gave up 6 bases and J gave up 1 base, with 10 bases separating them. CDR3 region: CASSPGQSYNEQFF. The CDR3 DNA follows: TGTGCCAGCAGCCCCGGACAGTCCTACAATGAGCAGTTCTTC.

This clone has a count of ten or more. V and J are TRBV7-9 and TRBJ2-5; D might be TRBD1 (6 bases). Germline CDR1 SEHNR, CDR2 FQNEAQ (reference sequence). The CDR3 covers 17 residues. With 0 bases removed from V and 3 bases from J, the gap between germline ends came to 17 bases. This chain's CDR3 is CASSLALTTGPKETQYF. DNA of the CDR3: TGTGCCAGCAGCTTAGCCCTGACTACAGGGCCAAAAGAGACCCAGTACTTC.

The rearrangement joins TRBV27 to TRBJ1-2, with 7 bases lining up with TRBD1. The CDR3 contains 14 residues. V lost 6 bases to trimming and J lost 7 bases; unmatched junction nucleotides: 11. The germline gives CDR1 MNHEY, CDR2 SMNVEV (reference sequence). CDR3 sequence: CASRRDRTFAGYTF. As DNA, the CDR3 is TGTGCCAGCAGGAGGGACAGAACCTTTGCTGGCTACACCTTC.

This clone was found a few times. The J gene is TRBJ2-7, the V gene TRBV2; no definite D call. CDR1 is SNHLY, CDR2 FYNNEI, per germline. The CDR3 contains 11 residues. The V end lost 7 bases, the J end lost 2 bases, and 6 bases lay between the germline ends. CDR3 bases: TGTGCCAGCAAGAGAGCCTACGAGCAGTACTTC. As protein: CASKRAYEQYF.

This clone was seen more than once but under ten times. V usage is TRBV19 and J usage is TRBJ2-3; tentative D call: TRBD2 (6 bases). This CDR3 comprises 15 residues. Germline V gene sequence: CDR1 LNHDA, CDR2 SQIVND (reference sequence). The V and J ends lost 7 bases and 5 bases respectively, with 19 bases between them. This chain's CDR3 is CASTPGGADQDTQYF. In DNA, the CDR3 is TGTGCCAGTACCCCCGGAGGGGCGGATCAAGATACGCAGTATTTT. The full variable domain, rest sourced from reference TRBV19 and TRBJ2-3, is DGGITQSPKYLFRKEGQNVTLSCEQNLNHDAMYWYRQDPGQGLRLIYYSQIVNDFQKGDIAEGYSVSREKKESFPLTVTSAQKNPTAFYLCASTPGGADQDTQYFGPGTRLTVL.

The chain couples TRBV4-1 to TRBJ1-5; 7 bases agree with TRBD1. J gave up 4 bases and V 4 bases, and 4 bases lay outside the gene matches. Germline-derived CDR1 and CDR2 are MGHRA and YSYEKL. The CDR3 is 14 amino acids. CDR3 nucleotides: TGCGCCAGCAGCCTACAGGGGAGGAATCAGCCCCAGCATTTT. Its translation: CASSLQGRNQPQHF.

This clone was counted a few times. The rearrangement links TRBV5-4 to TRBJ1-6; D is unresolved. This CDR3 is built from 15 residues. Trimming took off 5 bases at V and 0 bases at J, with 9 bases between the two ends. CDR1 and CDR2 (germline): SGHNT, YYREEE (reference sequence). The CDR3 protein is CASRRESSYNSPLHF. The CDR3 coding sequence is TGTGCCAGCAGGAGAGAGAGCTCCTATAATTCACCCCTCCACTTT. Using reference TRBV5-4 and TRBJ1-6 for the parts outside the CDR3, the full variable domain is ETGVTQSPTHLIKTRGQQVTLRCSSQSGHNTVSWYQQALGQGPQFIFQYYREEENGRGNFPPRFSGLQFPNYSSELNVNALELDDSALYLCASRRESSYNSPLHFGNGTRLTVT.

The chain is built from TRBV27 and TRBJ2-5, with D tentatively TRBD1 or TRBD2 (5 bases each). The end of the DNA aligns better with TRBJ2-7, so the J call may be wrong. The CDR3 spans 15 residues. The germline CDR1 and CDR2 sequences are MNHEY and SMNVEV (reference sequence). CDR3 nucleotide sequence: TGTGCCAGCAGTCCCCTGGGGGTTGGGGGCTACGAGCAGTACTTC. This encodes CASSPLGVGGYEQYF.

This rearrangement joins TRBV18 to TRBJ2-1, with D perhaps TRBD2 (5 bases). There are 14 residues in the CDR3. Trimming left V 3 bases short and J 5 bases short, with 11 bases between. CDR1 KGHSH and CDR2 LQKENI come from the germline V gene. The CDR3 coding sequence is TGTGCCAGCTCACCCAATTCCGGGAACAATGAGCAGTTCTTC. It is translated as CASSPNSGNNEQFF.

The rearrangement joins TRBV7-8 to TRBJ2-7; weak D call: TRBD1 (6 bases). The CDR3 has 16 amino acids. CDR1 SGHVS and CDR2 FQNEAQ come from the germline V gene. V was clipped by 5 bases and J by 0 bases, with 17 bases between them. The CDR3 DNA reads as TGTGCCAGCAGCCCGTCGGTGGCAGGGGTCTCCTACGAGCAGTACTTC. Translated, it gives CASSPSVAGVSYEQYF.

This clone was counted a few times. The rearrangement links TRBV30 to TRBJ2-3; D might be TRBD1 (6 bases). Germline-derived CDR1 and CDR2 are GTSNPN and SVGIG (reference sequence). Trimming cost V 3 bases and J 6 bases, with 16 bases left between them. This CDR3 is built from 14 residues. CDR3 nucleotides: TGTGCCTGGAGGGGGGACACATCGGGTGATACGCAGTATTTT. It translates to CAWRGDTSGDTQYF.

V gene TRBV30 combines with J gene TRBJ2-7; 8 nucleotides line up with TRBD1. Germline CDR1 GTSNPN, CDR2 SVGIG (reference sequence). The junction had 4 bases not matched to a gene; V was cut back by 0 bases and J by 3 bases. This CDR3 region has 14 residues. The CDR3 region has the DNA TGTGCCTGGAGTGTAGGCAGGGGGCTCTACGAGCAGTACTTC. Translation: CAWSVGRGLYEQYF. The full variable domain, with the rest looked up from reference TRBV30 and TRBJ2-7, is SQTIHQWPATLVQPVGSPLSLECTVEGTSNPNLYWYRQAAGRGLQLLFYSVGIGQISSEVPQNLSASRPQDRQFILSSKKLLLSDSGFYLCAWSVGRGLYEQYFGPGTRLTVT.

This clone has a handful of counts. This chain connects TRBV30 to TRBJ2-1; D perhaps matches TRBD2 (5 bases). The CDR3 spans 14 residues. CDR1 and CDR2 from the germline V gene are GTSNPN and SVGIG (reference sequence). V shed 3 bases and J shed 1 base, with 10 bases lying between them. CDR3 amino acids: CAWREGGSYNEQFF. The CDR3 DNA is TGTGCCTGGAGGGAAGGCGGGTCCTACAATGAGCAGTTCTTC.

This clone was recorded a few times. The chain employs TRBV9 and TRBJ2-1; TRBD1 matches 8 bases. V lost 0 bases and J lost 10; bases outside the gene matches: 9. Germline V gene data show CDR1 as SGDLS and CDR2 as YYNGEE. This CDR3 spans 15 amino acids. This chain's CDR3 is CASSVAGPQGGEQFF. CDR3 DNA: TGTGCCAGCAGCGTAGCCGGGCCACAGGGGGGCGAGCAGTTCTTC.

The chain carries TRBV7-9 and TRBJ1-2; 7 bases line up with TRBD1. Germline loops: CDR1 SEHNR, CDR2 FQNEAQ (reference sequence). V lost 3 bases, J lost 7 bases, and 14 bases stayed unmatched. The CDR3 sequence is 16 residues long. This CDR3 reads CASSLLYPTGHGGYTF. The CDR3 DNA follows: TGTGCCAGCAGCTTGCTTTACCCGACAGGGCATGGTGGCTACACCTTC.

This chain uses TRBV7-2 with TRBJ2-1; D not certain. The V end was cut by 5 bases, the J end by 3 bases, with 8 bases between. The CDR3 extends over 13 amino acids. Germline V gene sequence: CDR1 SGHTA, CDR2 FQGNSA. The CDR3 sequence: CASSRVLYNEQFF. The CDR3 bases are TGTGCCAGCAGCAGAGTTCTCTACAATGAGCAGTTCTTC.

This clone was counted only a few times. The V gene is TRBV4-3, the J gene TRBJ1-1; 7 nucleotides agree with TRBD1. There are 14 residues in the CDR3. Germline V lookup: CDR1 LGHNA, CDR2 YSLEER. V lost 4 bases, J lost 1 base, and 3 bases stayed unmatched. The CDR3 coding sequence is TGCGCCAGCAGCCGCCCAGGGGGGAACACTGAAGCTTTCTTT. Its translation is CASSRPGGNTEAFF.

This clone was observed a handful of times. The chain has TRBV30 and TRBJ2-1; tentatively, D is TRBD1 (6 bases). The V end was cut by 7 bases, the J end by 10 bases, with 23 bases between. CDR1 GTSNPN and CDR2 SVGIG come from the germline V gene (reference sequence). This CDR3 region has 14 residues. The CDR3 protein is CAFNRQALDEEQFF. As DNA, the CDR3 is TGTGCCTTTAACAGACAGGCCTTAGACGAGGAGCAGTTCTTC.